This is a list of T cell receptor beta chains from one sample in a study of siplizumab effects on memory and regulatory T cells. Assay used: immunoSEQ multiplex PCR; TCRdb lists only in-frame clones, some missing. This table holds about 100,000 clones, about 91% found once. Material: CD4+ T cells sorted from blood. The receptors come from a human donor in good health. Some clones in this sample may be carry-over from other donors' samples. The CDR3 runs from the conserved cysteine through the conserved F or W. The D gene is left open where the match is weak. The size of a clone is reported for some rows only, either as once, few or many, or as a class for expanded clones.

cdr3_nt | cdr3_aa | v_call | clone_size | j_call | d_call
TGTGCCAGCAGCCCCTGCGGGCTAGCGGGCCCATATTACAATGAGCAGTTCTTC | CASSPCGLAGPYYNEQFF | TRBV21-1 | once | TRBJ2-1 | .
TGTGCCAGCAGCCTGGCGGGAGTGGAAGATACGCAGTATTTT | CASSLAGVEDTQYF | TRBV14 | . | TRBJ2-3 | TRBD2
TGTGCCAGCCAAAACGGGCAGACTAGCTCTGGAAACACCATATATTTT | CASQNGQTSSGNTIYF | TRBV19 | . | TRBJ1-3 | .
TGTGCCAGCAGCCCTACCCGGGTCGGGCGGGAGGGCGTATACGAGCAGTACTTC | CASSPTRVGREGVYEQYF | TRBV7-9 | once | TRBJ2-7 | TRBD2
TGTGCCAGCAGCTCAGGGGGCCGAATATTTGGCGCTGGAAACACCATATATTTT | CASSSGGRIFGAGNTIYF | TRBV6-8 | . | TRBJ1-3 | TRBD1
TGCGCCAGCAGCTTGGGTCCGGGACAGGGGGCGCCCTCCTACAATGAGCAGTTCTTC | CASSLGPGQGAPSYNEQFF | TRBV5-1 | . | TRBJ2-1 | TRBD1
TGTGCCAGCAGCTTAGAGCGGACAGGGGCCCCTGGGGCCAACGTCCTGACTTTC | CASSLERTGAPGANVLTF | TRBV11-1 | . | TRBJ2-6 | TRBD1
TGTGCCAGCAGCCCACGGGACTACAATGAGCAGTTCTTC | CASSPRDYNEQFF | TRBV9 | . | TRBJ2-1 | .
TGTGCCAGCAGCCCAAATCTAGGGGATACGCAGTATTTT | CASSPNLGDTQYF | TRBV9 | . | TRBJ2-3 | .
TGTGCCACCAGCAGAGATCTTGGGACAGGGGGCGTCACCGGGGAGCTGTTTTTT | CATSRDLGTGGVTGELFF | TRBV15 | . | TRBJ2-2 | TRBD1